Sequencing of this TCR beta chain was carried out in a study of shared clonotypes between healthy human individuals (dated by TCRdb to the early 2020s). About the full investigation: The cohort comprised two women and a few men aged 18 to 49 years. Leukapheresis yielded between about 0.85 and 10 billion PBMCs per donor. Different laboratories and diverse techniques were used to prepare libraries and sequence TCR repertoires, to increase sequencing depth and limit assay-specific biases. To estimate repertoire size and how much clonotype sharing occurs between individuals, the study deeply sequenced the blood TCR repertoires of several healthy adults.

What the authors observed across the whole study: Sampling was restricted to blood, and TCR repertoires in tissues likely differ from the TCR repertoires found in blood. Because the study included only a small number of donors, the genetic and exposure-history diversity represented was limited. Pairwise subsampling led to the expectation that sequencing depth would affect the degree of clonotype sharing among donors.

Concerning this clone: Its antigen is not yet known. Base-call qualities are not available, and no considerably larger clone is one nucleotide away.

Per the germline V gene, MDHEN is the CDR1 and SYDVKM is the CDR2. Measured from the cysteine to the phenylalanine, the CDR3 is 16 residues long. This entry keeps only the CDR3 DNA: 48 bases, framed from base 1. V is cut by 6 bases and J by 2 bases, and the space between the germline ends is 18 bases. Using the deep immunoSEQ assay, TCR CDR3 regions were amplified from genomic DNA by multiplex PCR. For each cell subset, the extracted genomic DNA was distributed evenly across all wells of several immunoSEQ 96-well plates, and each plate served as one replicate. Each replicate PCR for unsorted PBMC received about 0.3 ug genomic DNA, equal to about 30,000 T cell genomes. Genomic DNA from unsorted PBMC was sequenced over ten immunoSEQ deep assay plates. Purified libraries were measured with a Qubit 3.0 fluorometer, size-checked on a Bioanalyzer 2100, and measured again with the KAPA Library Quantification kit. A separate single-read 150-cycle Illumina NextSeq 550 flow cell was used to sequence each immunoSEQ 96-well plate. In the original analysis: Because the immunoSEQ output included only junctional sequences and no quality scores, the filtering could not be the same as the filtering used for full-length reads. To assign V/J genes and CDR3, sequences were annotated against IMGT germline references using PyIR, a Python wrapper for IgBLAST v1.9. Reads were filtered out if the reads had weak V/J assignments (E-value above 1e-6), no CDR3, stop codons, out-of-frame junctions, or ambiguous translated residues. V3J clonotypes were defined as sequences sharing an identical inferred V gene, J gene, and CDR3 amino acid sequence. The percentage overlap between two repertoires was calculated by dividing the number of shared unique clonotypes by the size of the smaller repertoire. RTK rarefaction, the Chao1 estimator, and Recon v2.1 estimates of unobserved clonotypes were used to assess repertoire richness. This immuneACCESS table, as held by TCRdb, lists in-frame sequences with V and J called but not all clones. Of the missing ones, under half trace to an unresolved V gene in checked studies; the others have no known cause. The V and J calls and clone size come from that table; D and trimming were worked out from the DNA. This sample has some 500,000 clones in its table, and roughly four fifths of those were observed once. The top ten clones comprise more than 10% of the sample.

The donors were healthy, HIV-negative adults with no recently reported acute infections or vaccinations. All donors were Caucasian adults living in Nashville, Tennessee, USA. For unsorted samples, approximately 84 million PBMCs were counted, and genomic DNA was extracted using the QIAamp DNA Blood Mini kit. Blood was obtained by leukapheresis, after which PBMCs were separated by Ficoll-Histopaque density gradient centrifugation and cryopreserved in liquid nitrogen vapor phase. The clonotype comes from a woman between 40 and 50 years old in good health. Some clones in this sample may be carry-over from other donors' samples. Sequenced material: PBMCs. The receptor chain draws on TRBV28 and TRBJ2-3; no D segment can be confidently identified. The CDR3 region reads CASSHNSLGITDTQYF. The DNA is TGTGCCAGCAGCCACAACTCCCTGGGGATCACAGATACGCAGTATTTT.